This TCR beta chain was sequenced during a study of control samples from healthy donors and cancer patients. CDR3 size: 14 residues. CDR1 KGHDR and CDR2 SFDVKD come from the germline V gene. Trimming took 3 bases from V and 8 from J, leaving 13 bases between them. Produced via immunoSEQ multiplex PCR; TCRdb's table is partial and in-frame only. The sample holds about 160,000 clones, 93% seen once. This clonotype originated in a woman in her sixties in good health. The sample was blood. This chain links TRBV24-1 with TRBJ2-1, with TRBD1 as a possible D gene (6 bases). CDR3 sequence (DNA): TGTGCCACCAGTGATCTTTCACAGGGACATGAGCAGTTCTTC. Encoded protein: CATSDLSQGHEQFF.